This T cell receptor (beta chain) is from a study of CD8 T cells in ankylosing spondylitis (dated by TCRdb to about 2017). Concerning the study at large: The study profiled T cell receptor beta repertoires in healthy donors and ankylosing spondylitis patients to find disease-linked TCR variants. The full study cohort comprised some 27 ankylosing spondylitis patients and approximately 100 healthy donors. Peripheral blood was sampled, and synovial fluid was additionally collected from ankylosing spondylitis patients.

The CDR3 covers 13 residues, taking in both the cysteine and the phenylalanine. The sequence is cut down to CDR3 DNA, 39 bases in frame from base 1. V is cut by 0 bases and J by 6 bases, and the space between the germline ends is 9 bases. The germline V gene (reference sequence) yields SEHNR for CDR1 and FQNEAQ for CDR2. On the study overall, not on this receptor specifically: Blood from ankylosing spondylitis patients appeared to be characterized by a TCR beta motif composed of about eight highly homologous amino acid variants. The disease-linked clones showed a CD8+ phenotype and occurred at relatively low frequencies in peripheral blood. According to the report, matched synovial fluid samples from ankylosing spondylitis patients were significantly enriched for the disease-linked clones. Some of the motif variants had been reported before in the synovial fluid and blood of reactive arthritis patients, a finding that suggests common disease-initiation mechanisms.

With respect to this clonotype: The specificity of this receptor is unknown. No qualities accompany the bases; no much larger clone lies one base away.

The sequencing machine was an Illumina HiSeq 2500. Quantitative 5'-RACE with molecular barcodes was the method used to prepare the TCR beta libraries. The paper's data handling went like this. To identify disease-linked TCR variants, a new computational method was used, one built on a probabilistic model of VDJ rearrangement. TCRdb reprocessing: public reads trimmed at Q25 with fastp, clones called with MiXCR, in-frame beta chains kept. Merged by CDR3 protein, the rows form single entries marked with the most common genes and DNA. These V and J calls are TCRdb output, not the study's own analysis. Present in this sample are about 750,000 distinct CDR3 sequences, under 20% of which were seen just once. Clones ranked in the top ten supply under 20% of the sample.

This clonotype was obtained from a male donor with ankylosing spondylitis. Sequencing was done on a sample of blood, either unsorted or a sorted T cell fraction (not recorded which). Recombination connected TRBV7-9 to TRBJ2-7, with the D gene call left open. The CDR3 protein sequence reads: CASSLARVSEQYF. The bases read TGTGCCAGCAGCTTAGCTCGGGTCTCCGAGCAGTACTTC.